Listed below are T cell receptor beta chains from one sample, sequenced in a study of control samples from healthy donors and cancer patients. The assay was immunoSEQ multiplex PCR, and TCRdb's table has in-frame clones only and misses some. This repertoire shows about 120,000 clones, around 88% found once; its top ten account for less than 3.5%. The sample comprised blood. These receptor sequences come from a man aged 40-50 years in good health. CDR3s include the opening cysteine and the closing phenylalanine or tryptophan. Fields, in order: V gene, clone size, D gene, J gene, CDR3 protein, CDR3 DNA. A D gene is named only where the DNA matches it firmly. The size field is filled for only some rows; it gives once, few, many or a size class.

V gene: TRBV27
clone size: .
D gene: .
J gene: TRBJ1-1
CDR3 protein: CASSWGLGTEAFF
CDR3 DNA: TGTGCCAGCAGTTGGGGATTGGGCACTGAAGCTTTCTTT

V gene: TRBV28
clone size: .
D gene: .
J gene: TRBJ2-7
CDR3 protein: CASRTVPTYEQYF
CDR3 DNA: TGTGCCAGCAGAACAGTCCCAACCTACGAGCAGTACTTC

V gene: TRBV9
clone size: .
D gene: .
J gene: TRBJ2-3
CDR3 protein: CASSVEAGTDTQYF
CDR3 DNA: TGTGCCAGCAGCGTAGAAGCAGGCACAGATACGCAGTATTTT

V gene: TRBV27
clone size: .
D gene: TRBD1
J gene: TRBJ2-3
CDR3 protein: CASSFDRGVDTQYF
CDR3 DNA: TGTGCCAGCAGTTTTGACAGGGGGGTAGATACGCAGTATTTT

V gene: TRBV13
clone size: .
D gene: .
J gene: TRBJ2-3
CDR3 protein: CASSLGGGRSTDTQYF
CDR3 DNA: TGTGCCAGCAGCTTAGGCGGGGGCCGGAGCACAGATACGCAGTATTTT

V gene: TRBV19
clone size: once
D gene: TRBD2
J gene: TRBJ2-7
CDR3 protein: CASSRSERGTYEQYF
CDR3 DNA: TGTGCCAGTAGTAGGTCGGAGCGGGGGACCTACGAGCAGTACTTC

V gene: TRBV9
clone size: .
D gene: .
J gene: TRBJ1-2
CDR3 protein: CASSVDGSVDGYTF
CDR3 DNA: TGTGCCAGCAGCGTAGACGGGTCAGTAGATGGCTACACCTTC

V gene: TRBV7-3
clone size: .
D gene: .
J gene: TRBJ2-3
CDR3 protein: CASSLGTARPTDTQYF
CDR3 DNA: TGTGCCAGCAGCTTAGGCACAGCAAGACCCACAGATACGCAGTATTTT

V gene: TRBV18
clone size: .
D gene: .
J gene: TRBJ1-4
CDR3 protein: CASSPLDGGKLFF
CDR3 DNA: TGTGCCAGCTCACCCCTGGACGGCGGAAAACTGTTTTTT

V gene: TRBV7-2
clone size: .
D gene: .
J gene: TRBJ1-1
CDR3 protein: CASSFWGLQLSAFF
CDR3 DNA: TGTGCCAGCAGCTTCTGGGGGCTACAGTTATCAGCTTTCTTT

V gene: TRBV7-8
clone size: .
D gene: .
J gene: TRBJ1-4
CDR3 protein: CASRQGYEKLFF
CDR3 DNA: TGTGCCAGCAGACAGGGATATGAAAAACTGTTTTTT

V gene: TRBV29-1
clone size: .
D gene: TRBD1
J gene: TRBJ2-2
CDR3 protein: CSAGQGRGELFF
CDR3 DNA: TGCAGCGCGGGACAGGGGAGAGGGGAGCTGTTTTTT

V gene: TRBV24-1
clone size: .
D gene: .
J gene: TRBJ1-5
CDR3 protein: CATSDNGQRLNQPQHF
CDR3 DNA: TGTGCCACCAGTGACAATGGACAGCGTCTCAATCAGCCCCAGCATTTT

V gene: TRBV24-1
clone size: .
D gene: .
J gene: TRBJ1-5
CDR3 protein: CATSAASNQPQHF
CDR3 DNA: TGTGCCACCAGTGCGGCTAGCAATCAGCCCCAGCATTTT

V gene: TRBV12-5
clone size: once
D gene: TRBD2
J gene: TRBJ2-3
CDR3 protein: CASGPLPGAGGGTDTQYF
CDR3 DNA: TGTGCTAGTGGGCCCCTGCCTGGGGCGGGGGGAGGGACAGATACGCAGTATTTT

V gene: TRBV6-5
clone size: .
D gene: .
J gene: TRBJ1-2
CDR3 protein: CASKMGVPGYGYTF
CDR3 DNA: TGTGCCAGTAAGATGGGGGTCCCGGGCTATGGCTACACCTTC

V gene: TRBV9
clone size: .
D gene: .
J gene: TRBJ1-1
CDR3 protein: CASSVGQIGTEAFF
CDR3 DNA: TGTGCCAGCAGCGTAGGACAAATCGGGACTGAAGCTTTCTTT

V gene: TRBV5-1
clone size: .
D gene: TRBD2
J gene: TRBJ2-1
CDR3 protein: CASSLQLAGGKLAGGEQFF
CDR3 DNA: TGCGCCAGCAGCTTGCAACTAGCGGGGGGAAAGTTGGCCGGAGGTGAGCAGTTCTTC

V gene: TRBV25-1
clone size: few
D gene: .
J gene: TRBJ1-2
CDR3 protein: CASSEAVSYGYTF
CDR3 DNA: TGTGCCAGCAGTGAGGCAGTTAGCTATGGCTACACCTTC

V gene: TRBV2
clone size: .
D gene: .
J gene: TRBJ2-5
CDR3 protein: CASSGGPRSEETQYF
CDR3 DNA: TGTGCCAGCAGTGGGGGACCCCGGAGTGAAGAGACCCAGTACTTC

V gene: TRBV27
clone size: .
D gene: TRBD2
J gene: TRBJ2-2
CDR3 protein: CASSFGPSGGAGTGELFF
CDR3 DNA: TGTGCCAGCAGTTTTGGTCCTAGCGGGGGGGCGGGAACCGGGGAGCTGTTTTTT

V gene: TRBV9
clone size: .
D gene: .
J gene: TRBJ1-4
CDR3 protein: CASSARGPNEKLFF
CDR3 DNA: TGTGCCAGCAGCGCCAGGGGCCCCAATGAAAAACTGTTTTTT

V gene: TRBV5-6
clone size: .
D gene: .
J gene: TRBJ2-1
CDR3 protein: CASSLVAGANEQFF
CDR3 DNA: TGTGCCAGCAGCTTGGTGGCAGGTGCAAATGAGCAGTTCTTC

V gene: TRBV3-1/TRBV3-2
clone size: .
D gene: .
J gene: TRBJ1-2
CDR3 protein: CASSQVGRGYTF
CDR3 DNA: TGTGCCAGCAGCCAAGTGGGGCGCGGCTACACCTTC

V gene: TRBV30
clone size: .
D gene: .
J gene: TRBJ1-1
CDR3 protein: CALRRDATEAFF
CDR3 DNA: TGTGCACTTCGGAGGGACGCAACTGAGGCTTTCTTT

V gene: TRBV29-1
clone size: .
D gene: TRBD1
J gene: TRBJ1-5
CDR3 protein: CSAAGTGLGQPQHF
CDR3 DNA: TGCAGCGCCGCAGGGACAGGGCTGGGTCAGCCCCAGCATTTT

V gene: TRBV19
clone size: .
D gene: TRBD1
J gene: TRBJ1-1
CDR3 protein: CASSMGTGAPTNTEAFF
CDR3 DNA: TGTGCCAGTAGTATGGGGACAGGGGCCCCAACGAACACTGAAGCTTTCTTT

V gene: TRBV12-5
clone size: .
D gene: TRBD2
J gene: TRBJ2-1
CDR3 protein: CASGPPPGTSGGTAYNEQFF
CDR3 DNA: TGTGCTAGTGGTCCCCCCCCCGGGACTAGCGGGGGGACGGCCTACAATGAGCAGTTCTTC

V gene: TRBV27
clone size: .
D gene: .
J gene: TRBJ1-5
CDR3 protein: CASSLWQGNQPQHF
CDR3 DNA: TGTGCCAGCAGTTTATGGCAGGGCAATCAGCCCCAGCATTTT

V gene: TRBV18
clone size: .
D gene: TRBD1
J gene: TRBJ2-1
CDR3 protein: CASSPIRQGGAGNEQFF
CDR3 DNA: TGTGCCAGCTCACCGATAAGACAGGGGGGGGCCGGGAATGAGCAGTTCTTC

V gene: TRBV7-2
clone size: once
D gene: .
J gene: TRBJ1-4
CDR3 protein: CASSLDRSNEKLFF
CDR3 DNA: TGTGCCAGCAGCTTAGATAGGTCTAATGAAAAACTGTTTTTT

V gene: TRBV18
clone size: .
D gene: .
J gene: TRBJ1-3
CDR3 protein: CASSPPGGLGNTIYF
CDR3 DNA: TGTGCCAGCTCACCCCCTGGGGGTCTCGGAAACACCATATATTTT

V gene: TRBV2
clone size: .
D gene: TRBD1
J gene: TRBJ1-5
CDR3 protein: CASRTPTGGQPQHF
CDR3 DNA: TGTGCCAGCAGAACCCCGACAGGGGGTCAGCCCCAGCATTTT

V gene: TRBV19
clone size: .
D gene: TRBD2
J gene: TRBJ2-2
CDR3 protein: CASSTGGWTGELFF
CDR3 DNA: TGTGCCAGTAGTACGGGGGGGTGGACCGGGGAGCTGTTTTTT

V gene: TRBV28
clone size: .
D gene: TRBD1
J gene: TRBJ1-2
CDR3 protein: CASSSRQGKGYGYTF
CDR3 DNA: TGTGCCAGCAGTTCAAGACAGGGGAAAGGGTATGGCTACACCTTC

V gene: TRBV7-2
clone size: .
D gene: .
J gene: TRBJ2-2
CDR3 protein: CASSPKKTGELFF
CDR3 DNA: TGTGCCAGCAGCCCGAAGAAAACCGGGGAGCTGTTTTTT

V gene: TRBV5-6
clone size: .
D gene: .
J gene: TRBJ1-1
CDR3 protein: CASSTRTTNTEAFF
CDR3 DNA: TGTGCCAGCAGCACCCGGACGACGAACACTGAAGCTTTCTTT

V gene: TRBV2
clone size: once
D gene: TRBD1
J gene: TRBJ1-1
CDR3 protein: CASSEFGQGSEAFF
CDR3 DNA: TGTGCCAGCAGTGAATTTGGACAGGGGAGTGAAGCTTTCTTT

V gene: TRBV24-1
clone size: .
D gene: .
J gene: TRBJ2-1
CDR3 protein: CATSDRAKQFF
CDR3 DNA: TGTGCCACCAGTGACCGGGCCAAGCAGTTCTTC

V gene: TRBV5-1
clone size: .
D gene: .
J gene: TRBJ1-6
CDR3 protein: CASTLAGEDNSPLHF
CDR3 DNA: TGCGCCAGCACCCTGGCAGGGGAAGATAATTCACCCCTCCACTTT

V gene: TRBV3-1/TRBV3-2
clone size: .
D gene: .
J gene: TRBJ2-1
CDR3 protein: CASSQGNEQFF
CDR3 DNA: TGTGCCAGCAGCCAGGGCAATGAGCAGTTCTTC

V gene: TRBV4-3
clone size: few
D gene: TRBD2
J gene: TRBJ2-7
CDR3 protein: CASSQDLSGEPYEQYF
CDR3 DNA: TGCGCCAGCAGCCAAGATCTTAGCGGGGAACCCTACGAGCAGTACTTC

V gene: TRBV27
clone size: .
D gene: TRBD1
J gene: TRBJ1-1
CDR3 protein: CASSLSWTGGTEAFF
CDR3 DNA: TGTGCCAGCAGTTTATCGTGGACAGGGGGCACTGAAGCTTTCTTT

V gene: TRBV6-1
clone size: .
D gene: .
J gene: TRBJ1-3
CDR3 protein: CASSAGTFITGNTIYF
CDR3 DNA: TGTGCCAGCAGTGCCGGGACTTTCATAACTGGAAACACCATATATTTT

V gene: TRBV2
clone size: .
D gene: .
J gene: TRBJ1-2
CDR3 protein: CASTFPREETNYGYTF
CDR3 DNA: TGTGCCAGCACCTTCCCCCGGGAGGAGACTAACTATGGCTACACCTTC